The 31 T cell receptor beta chains presented below share a single source sample, sequenced in a study of blood T cell repertoires in COVID-19. The data were produced by immunoSEQ multiplex PCR, yet TCRdb's version contains in-frame clones alone and is incomplete. The sample yields just over 250,000 clones, about 81% seen once. Material for sequencing was PBMCs or T cells enriched from blood (not recorded which). All receptors derive from a man aged 25 to 40 with acute COVID-19.

This sequence joins TRBV6-1 and TRBJ2-3; D perhaps matches TRBD2 (5 bases). This CDR3 has 12 residues. The germline V gene has CDR1 MNHNS and CDR2 SASEGT. Trimming removed 2 bases from V and 8 bases from J, with 8 bases in between. The CDR3: CASSELGGTQYF. In DNA form, the CDR3 reads TGTGCCAGCAGTGAACTAGGAGGTACGCAGTATTTT.

The chain couples TRBV14 to TRBJ1-5; D is ambiguous. Between the trimmed V and J ends, which lost 7 bases and 0 bases, there was a span of 7 bases. This CDR3 contains 13 residues. Germline values: CDR1 SGHDN, CDR2 FVKESK. The CDR3 sequence is CASKYFSNQPQHF. The CDR3 coding sequence is TGTGCCAGCAAATACTTTAGCAATCAGCCCCAGCATTTT. The entire variable domain, with the rest obtained from reference TRBV14 and TRBJ1-5, is as follows: EAGVTQFPSHSVIEKGQTVTLRCDPISGHDNLYWYRRVMGKEIKFLLHFVKESKQDESGMPNNRFLAERTGGTYSTLKVQPAELEDSGVYFCASKYFSNQPQHFGDGTRLSIL.

This clone was seen only a few times. Other DNA sequences from this sample encode an identical CDR3 as well. V gene TRBV19 combines with J gene TRBJ1-2; no firm D call. The germline V gene has CDR1 LNHDA and CDR2 SQIVND (reference sequence). V was pared by 3 bases and J by 4 bases, with 6 bases between. The CDR3 is 12 amino acids. DNA of the CDR3: TGTGCCAGTAGTATTTCCGTCTATGGCTACACCTTC. Its translation: CASSISVYGYTF.

The CDR3 DNA is TGTGCCAGCAGCTTAAACGACAGGCCCAATTCACCCCTCCACTTT. It specifies CASSLNDRPNSPLHF. The rearrangement joins TRBV7-9 to TRBJ1-6; tentatively, D is TRBD1 (6 bases). Germline-derived CDR1 and CDR2 are SEHNR and FQNEAQ (reference sequence). The CDR3 has 15 residues. Trimming took off 2 bases at V and 7 bases at J, with 12 bases between the two ends.

This chain joins TRBV5-4 and TRBJ1-2; D gene unclear. CDR1 and CDR2 from the germline V gene are SGHNT and YYREEE (reference sequence). V was shortened by 9 bases and J by 6 bases, with 21 bases between the two germline ends. This CDR3 spans 14 amino acids. The CDR3 DNA follows: TGTGCCACCTTCATGCCCGGGTCCCTCGATGGCTACACCTTC. As protein: CATFMPGSLDGYTF.

The chain couples TRBV19 to TRBJ1-4; maybe TRBD1 (6 bases). Looked up from germline, CDR1 is LNHDA and CDR2 is SQIVND (reference sequence). V was shortened by 5 bases and J by 6 bases, with 16 bases between the two germline ends. The CDR3 is 15 amino acids. Here the CDR3 DNA reads TGTGCCAGTAGTGGGTTACAGGGTCGCCATGAAAAACTGTTTTTT. Protein product: CASSGLQGRHEKLFF. Filled out from reference TRBV19 and TRBJ1-4, the complete variable domain reads DGGITQSPKYLFRKEGQNVTLSCEQNLNHDAMYWYRQDPGQGLRLIYYSQIVNDFQKGDIAEGYSVSREKKESFPLTVTSAQKNPTAFYLCASSGLQGRHEKLFFGSGTQLSVL.

This sequence joins TRBV9 and TRBJ2-3; 7 nucleotides align to TRBD2. Germline loops: CDR1 SGDLS, CDR2 YYNGEE. With V trimmed by 4 bases and J by 0 bases, 5 bases remained unmatched. CDR3 size: 15 residues. The CDR3 DNA reads TGTGCCAGCAGCCCGAGCGGGATAAGCACAGATACGCAGTATTTT. The encoded protein is CASSPSGISTDTQYF.

J is TRBJ2-1 and V is TRBV7-9; 10 bases agree with TRBD2. Losses at the gene ends were 8 bases for V and 2 bases for J; bases not matched to a gene: 9. The CDR3 length is 16 residues. The germline CDR1 and CDR2 sequences are SEHNR and FQNEAQ (reference sequence). DNA of the CDR3: TGTGCCAGCGGAGGAAAGCGGGGGGGTCCCTACAATGAGCAGTTCTTC. Translating it yields CASGGKRGGPYNEQFF.

The chain links TRBV4-2 to TRBJ2-3; 9 nucleotides align to TRBD2. The ends lost 1 base at V and 5 bases at J; junction bases unmatched: 1. This CDR3 has 14 amino acids. Germline-derived CDR1 and CDR2 are LGHNA and YNFKEQ. The CDR3 loop is CASSQASGKDTQYF. CDR3 DNA sequence: TGTGCCAGCAGCCAAGCTAGCGGGAAAGATACGCAGTATTTT.

V usage is TRBV2 and J usage is TRBJ1-5; 9 nucleotides match TRBD1. This CDR3 has 15 amino acids. The germline CDR1 and CDR2 sequences are SNHLY and FYNNEI. Trimming at V came to 5 bases and at J to 6 bases, leaving 8 bases not matched to a gene. The CDR3 DNA reads as TGTGCCAGCAGTTTCGACCGACAGGGGGGTCAGCCCCAGCATTTT. Translating it yields CASSFDRQGGQPQHF.

V and J are TRBV2 and TRBJ2-1; 9 positions agree with TRBD2. This CDR3 region has 13 residues. Germline V gene data show CDR1 as SNHLY and CDR2 as FYNNEI. The junction had 7 bases not matched to a gene; V was cut back by 5 bases and J by 11 bases. The CDR3 here is CASSILAGYKQFF. In nucleotides, the CDR3 is TGTGCCAGCAGTATCCTAGCGGGATACAAGCAGTTCTTC.

Remarks on this clone: The junction does not match germline at one end; this may be a read error. The chain carries TRBV5-1 and TRBJ1-2; D is ambiguous. The CDR3 consists of 13 residues. Per germline, CDR1 SGHRS and CDR2 YFSETQ. This CDR3 reads CASSLLGEDGYTF. The CDR3, as DNA: TGTGCCAGCAGCTTGCTAGGAGAGGATGGCTACACCTTC.

This CDR3 is CASSYEGRVWETQYF. The CDR3, as DNA: TGTGCCAGCAGTTACGAGGGCCGGGTTTGGGAGACCCAGTACTTC. This chain connects TRBV6-5 to TRBJ2-5, with D tentatively TRBD2 (5 bases). CDR1 MNHEY and CDR2 SVGAGI come from the germline V gene. CDR3 size: 15 residues. With 2 bases removed from V and 5 bases from J, the gap between germline ends came to 15 bases.

The J gene is TRBJ1-1, the V gene TRBV5-6; D gene uncertain. V shed 0 bases and J shed 6 bases, with 9 bases lying between them. Germline V gene lookup returns CDR1 SGHDT and CDR2 YYEEEE. This CDR3 has 13 residues. CDR3: CASSLGGTAEAFF. CDR3 sequence (DNA): TGTGCCAGCAGCTTGGGAGGAACGGCTGAAGCTTTCTTT.

This rearrangement joins TRBV12-3 or TRBV12-4 to TRBJ1-1; maybe TRBD1 (5 bases). V lost 6 bases to trimming and J lost 10 bases, with 15 bases between them. This CDR3 spans 12 amino acids. The chain's CDR3 is CASSPTGRGAFF. Here the CDR3 DNA reads TGTGCCAGCAGCCCCACCGGTAGGGGAGCTTTCTTT.

This chain uses TRBV30 with TRBJ1-1; D might be TRBD1 (5 bases). The CDR3 has 15 residues. Per germline, CDR1 GTSNPN and CDR2 SVGIG (reference sequence). V was pared by 2 bases and J by 7 bases, with 20 bases between. DNA of the CDR3: TGTGCCTGGAGTCAGGGAATAGTTAATGTTCGTGAAGCTTTCTTT. The encoded protein is CAWSQGIVNVREAFF.

This chain joins TRBV18 and TRBJ1-1; the D gene is possibly TRBD1 (5 bases). V was pared by 4 bases and J by 1 base, with 10 bases between. CDR1 is KGHSH and CDR2 is LQKENI in the germline V gene. The CDR3 totals 14 residues. For the CDR3, the DNA is TGTGCCAGCTCACGAGATACAGGGAACACTGAAGCTTTCTTT. It yields the protein CASSRDTGNTEAFF.

This clone was observed once. V gene TRBV18 combines with J gene TRBJ2-1; no reliable D call. V was shortened by 0 bases and J by 8 bases, with 8 bases between the two germline ends. This CDR3 has 13 amino acids. Germline-derived CDR1 and CDR2 are KGHSH and LQKENI. The DNA of the CDR3 is TGTGCCAGCTCACCACCGGTGGCGGATGAGCAGTTCTTC. This gives the protein CASSPPVADEQFF.

This clone came up many times. The V and J genes are TRBV19 and TRBJ1-1; D is ambiguous. CDR3 length equals 14 residues. Germline loops: CDR1 LNHDA, CDR2 SQIVND (reference sequence). V shed 9 bases and J shed 5 bases, with 19 bases lying between them. The CDR3: CASLRTATGTEAFF. The CDR3 bases are TGTGCCAGCCTTAGGACGGCAACGGGGACTGAAGCTTTCTTT.

V gene TRBV19 combines with J gene TRBJ1-1; the D gene is possibly TRBD1 (6 bases). This CDR3 spans 15 amino acids. Germline assignment: CDR1 LNHDA and CDR2 SQIVND (reference sequence). The CDR3 loop is CTPPNPGHMNTEAFF. DNA for the CDR3: TGTACTCCACCTAATCCGGGACATATGAACACTGAAGCTTTCTTT. Filled out from reference TRBV19 and TRBJ1-1, the complete variable domain reads DGGITQSPKYLFRKEGQNVTLSCEQNLNHDAMYWYRQDPGQGLRLIYYSQIVNDFQKGDIAEGYSVSREKKESFPLTVTSAQKNPTAFYLCTPPNPGHMNTEAFFGQGTRLTVV.

V is TRBV7-8 and J is TRBJ2-1; D gene ambiguous. CDR1 and CDR2 (germline): SGHVS, FQNEAQ. There are 17 residues in the CDR3. V was shortened by 5 bases and J by 0 bases, with 17 bases between the two germline ends. The CDR3 DNA is TGTGCCAGCAGCCCGCAGAACGTACGGAGCTCCTACAATGAGCAGTTCTTC. Amino acids: CASSPQNVRSSYNEQFF.

The chain recombines TRBV24-1 with TRBJ2-3; no firm D call. V was cut by 4 bases and J by 0 bases, with 10 bases left in between. This CDR3 comprises 15 residues. Germline values: CDR1 KGHDR, CDR2 SFDVKD. The CDR3 DNA reads as TGTGCCACCAGTGACCCGGTTACTAGCACAGATACGCAGTATTTT. Its translation is CATSDPVTSTDTQYF.

The chain uses TRBV5-5 and TRBJ1-6, with D perhaps TRBD1 (5 bases). V lost 7 bases and J lost 4, with 24 bases in between. Per the germline V gene, CDR1 is SGHKS and CDR2 is YYEKEE (reference sequence). The CDR3 covers 18 residues. The CDR3 protein is CASAIGMGGTDYNSPLHF. The CDR3 DNA is TGTGCCAGCGCTATCGGCATGGGCGGGACGGATTATAATTCACCCCTCCACTTT.

The chain employs TRBV6-2 or TRBV6-3 and TRBJ1-5, with 11 bases lining up with TRBD1. CDR1 MNHEY and CDR2 SVGEGT come from the germline V gene. There are 17 residues in the CDR3. V lost 2 bases and J lost 3; bases outside the gene matches: 6. CDR3 DNA: TGTGCCAGCAGTTACCGCTTGGGACAGGGGGACAATCAGCCCCAGCATTTT. Translation gives CASSYRLGQGDNQPQHF.

The sample holds one count of this clone. This chain links TRBV4-2 with TRBJ2-1; 8 bases are a match to TRBD2. This CDR3 comprises 15 residues. The V gene's germline CDR1 is LGHNA and CDR2 YNFKEQ. With 1 base clipped from V and 8 bases from J, the junction kept 7 bases outside the gene matches. For the CDR3, the DNA is TGTGCCAGCAGCCAAGTCTTCGGGAGGGTAGATGAGCAGTTCTTC. Protein: CASSQVFGRVDEQFF.

Only a few counts were recorded for this clone. The chain employs TRBV19 and TRBJ1-4, with D maybe TRBD1 (6 bases). Trimming took 6 bases from V and 11 from J, leaving 25 bases between them. This CDR3 region has 16 residues. Germline V lookup: CDR1 LNHDA, CDR2 SQIVND (reference sequence). CDR3 in DNA: TGTGCCAGTAGCCCTGACTGGGACATCGGCAAGTGGAAACTGTTTTTT. It translates to CASSPDWDIGKWKLFF.

Only a few counts were recorded for this clone. The chain couples TRBV7-9 to TRBJ1-5, with D possibly being TRBD1 (5 bases). The CDR3 extends over 13 amino acids. The germline V gene encodes CDR1 SEHNR and CDR2 FQNEAQ (reference sequence). V lost 0 bases to trimming and J lost 5 bases, with 5 bases between them. CDR3 sequence: CASSLAGDQPQHF. CDR3 DNA sequence: TGTGCCAGCAGCTTAGCAGGGGATCAGCCCCAGCATTTT.

The gene calls are TRBV7-6 and TRBJ1-1; 7 bases map to TRBD1. This CDR3 spans 14 amino acids. V lost 3 bases and J lost 5; bases outside the gene matches: 6. The germline V gene has CDR1 SGHVS and CDR2 FNYEAQ. The DNA for the CDR3 is TGTGCCAGCAGCTTGGGGACAGTTGGGACTGAAGCTTTCTTT. Protein sequence: CASSLGTVGTEAFF.

The gene calls are TRBV28 and TRBJ2-5, with a weak D call TRBD2 (6 bases). CDR1 is MDHEN, CDR2 SYDVKM, per germline. CDR3 size: 14 residues. V lost 5 bases, J lost 5 bases, and 15 bases lay in between. In nucleotides, the CDR3 is TGTGCCAGCAGTGAGAAGAGCGGGCCGGAGACCCAGTACTTC. Its protein is CASSEKSGPETQYF.

The V call is TRBV7-8, the J call TRBJ1-6, with 9 bases that match TRBD1. V gave up 5 bases and J gave up 1 base; unmatched junction bases: 9. The CDR3 is 18 amino acids. Germline V gives CDR1 SGHVS, CDR2 FQNEAQ. Here the CDR3 reads CASSPGTGRGSYNSPLHF. CDR3 in DNA: TGTGCCAGCAGCCCAGGGACAGGGAGGGGGTCCTATAATTCACCCCTCCACTTT.

This sequence joins TRBV5-5 and TRBJ2-7, with TRBD1 as a possible D gene (6 bases). The germline V gene has CDR1 SGHKS and CDR2 YYEKEE (reference sequence). This CDR3 comprises 14 residues. V was cut by 6 bases and J by 0 bases, with 13 bases left in between. The CDR3: CASTRRGSSYEQYV. The CDR3 DNA is TGTGCCAGCACGAGAAGGGGGAGCTCCTACGAGCAGTACGTC.